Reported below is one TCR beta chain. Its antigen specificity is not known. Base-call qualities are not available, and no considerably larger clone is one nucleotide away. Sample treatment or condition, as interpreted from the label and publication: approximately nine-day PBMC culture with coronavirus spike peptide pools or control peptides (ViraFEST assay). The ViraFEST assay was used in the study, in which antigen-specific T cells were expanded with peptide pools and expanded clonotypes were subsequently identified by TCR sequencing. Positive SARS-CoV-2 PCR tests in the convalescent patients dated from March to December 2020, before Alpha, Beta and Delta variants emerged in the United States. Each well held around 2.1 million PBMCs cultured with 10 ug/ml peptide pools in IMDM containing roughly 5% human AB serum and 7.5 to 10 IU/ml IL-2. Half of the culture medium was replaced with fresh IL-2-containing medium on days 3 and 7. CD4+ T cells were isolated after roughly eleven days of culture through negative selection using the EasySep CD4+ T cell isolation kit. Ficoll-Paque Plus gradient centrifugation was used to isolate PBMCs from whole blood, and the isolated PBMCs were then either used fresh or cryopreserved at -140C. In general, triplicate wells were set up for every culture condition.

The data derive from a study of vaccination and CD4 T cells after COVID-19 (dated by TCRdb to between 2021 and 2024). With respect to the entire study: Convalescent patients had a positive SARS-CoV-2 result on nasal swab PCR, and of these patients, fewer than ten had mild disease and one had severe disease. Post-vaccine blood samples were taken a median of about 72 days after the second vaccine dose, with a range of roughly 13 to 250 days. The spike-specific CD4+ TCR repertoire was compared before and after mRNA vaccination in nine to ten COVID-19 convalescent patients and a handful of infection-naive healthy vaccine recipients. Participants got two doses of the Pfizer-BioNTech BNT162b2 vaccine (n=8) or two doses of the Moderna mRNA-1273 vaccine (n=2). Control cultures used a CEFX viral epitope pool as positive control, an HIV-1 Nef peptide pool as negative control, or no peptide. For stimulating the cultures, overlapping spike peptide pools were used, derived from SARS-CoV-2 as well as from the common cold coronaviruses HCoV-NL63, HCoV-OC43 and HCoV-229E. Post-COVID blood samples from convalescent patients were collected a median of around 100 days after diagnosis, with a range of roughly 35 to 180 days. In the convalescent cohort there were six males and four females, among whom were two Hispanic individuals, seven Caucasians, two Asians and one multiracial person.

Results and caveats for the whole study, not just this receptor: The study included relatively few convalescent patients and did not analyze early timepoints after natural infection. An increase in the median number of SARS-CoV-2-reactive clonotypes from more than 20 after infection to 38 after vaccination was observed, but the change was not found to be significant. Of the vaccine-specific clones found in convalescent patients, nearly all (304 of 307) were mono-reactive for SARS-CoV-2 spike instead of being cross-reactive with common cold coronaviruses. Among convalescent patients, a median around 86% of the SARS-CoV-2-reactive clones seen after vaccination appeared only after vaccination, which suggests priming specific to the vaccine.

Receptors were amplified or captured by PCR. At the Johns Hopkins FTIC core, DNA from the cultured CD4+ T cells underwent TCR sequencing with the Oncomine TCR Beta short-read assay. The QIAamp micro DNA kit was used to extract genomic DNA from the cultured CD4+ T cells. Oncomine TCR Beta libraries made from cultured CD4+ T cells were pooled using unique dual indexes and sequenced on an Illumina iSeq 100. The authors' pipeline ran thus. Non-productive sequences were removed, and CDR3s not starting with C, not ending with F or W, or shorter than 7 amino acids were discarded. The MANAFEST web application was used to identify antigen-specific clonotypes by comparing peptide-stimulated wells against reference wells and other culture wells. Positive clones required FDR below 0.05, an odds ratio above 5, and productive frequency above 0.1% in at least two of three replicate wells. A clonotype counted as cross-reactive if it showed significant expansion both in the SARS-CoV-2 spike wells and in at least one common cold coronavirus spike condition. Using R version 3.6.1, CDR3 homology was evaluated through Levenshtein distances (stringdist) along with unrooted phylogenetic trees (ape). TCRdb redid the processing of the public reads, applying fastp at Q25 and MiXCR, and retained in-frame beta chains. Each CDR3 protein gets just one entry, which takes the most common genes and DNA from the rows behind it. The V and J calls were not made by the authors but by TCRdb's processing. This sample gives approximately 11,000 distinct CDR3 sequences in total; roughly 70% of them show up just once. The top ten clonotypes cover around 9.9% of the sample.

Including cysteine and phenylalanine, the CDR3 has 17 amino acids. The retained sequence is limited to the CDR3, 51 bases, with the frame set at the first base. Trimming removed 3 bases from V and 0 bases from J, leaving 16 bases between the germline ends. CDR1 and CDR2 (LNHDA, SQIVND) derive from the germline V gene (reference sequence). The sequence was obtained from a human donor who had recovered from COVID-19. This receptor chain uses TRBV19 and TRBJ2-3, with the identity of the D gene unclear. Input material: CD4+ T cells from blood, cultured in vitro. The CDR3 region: CASSIGYGLISTDTQYF. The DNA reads TGTGCCAGTAGTATCGGCTACGGCCTAATTAGCACAGATACGCAGTATTTT.